Following are 12 T cell receptor beta chains from one sample sequenced in a study of control samples from healthy donors and cancer patients. Profiling relied on immunoSEQ multiplex PCR, and the TCRdb table lists in-frame clones only, not all of them. The sample data list approximately 190,000 clones. The sample taken for sequencing was blood. The receptors shown here come from a woman in her thirties in good health.

The gene calls are TRBV6-6 and TRBJ2-7; 7 bases are shared with TRBD2. Germline values: CDR1 MNHNY, CDR2 SVGAGI (reference sequence). The V gene end was trimmed by 4 bases and the J gene end by 0 bases; junction bases not matched to a gene: 3. The CDR3 length is 14 residues. CDR3 sequence: CASSSRGGSYEQYF. In nucleotides, the CDR3 is TGTGCCAGCAGTTCCCGCGGGGGCTCCTACGAGCAGTACTTC.

The rearrangement joins TRBV18 to TRBJ1-1; 9 bases map to TRBD1. Germline trimming cut 0 bases from V and 4 bases from J; bases unmatched to any gene: 3. Germline V gene sequence: CDR1 KGHSH, CDR2 LQKENI. This CDR3 has 15 amino acids. CDR3 DNA sequence: TGTGCCAGCTCACCACCGACAGGGGGTGTCACTGAAGCTTTCTTT. Its translation: CASSPPTGGVTEAFF. The whole variable domain, filled in from reference TRBV18 and TRBJ1-1, reads NAGVMQNPRHLVRRRGQEARLRCSPMKGHSHVYWYRQLPEEGLKFMVYLQKENIIDESGMPKERFSAEFPKEGPSILRIQQVVRGDSAAYFCASSPPTGGVTEAFFGQGTRLTVV.

V and J are TRBV6-1 and TRBJ1-5; D call uncertain. This CDR3 comprises 15 residues. Germline CDR1 reads MNHNS; CDR2 reads SASEGT. V was shortened by 0 bases and J by 6 bases, with 12 bases between the two germline ends. CDR3: CASSEAPDMAQPQHF. CDR3 nucleotides: TGTGCCAGCAGTGAAGCGCCCGACATGGCTCAGCCCCAGCATTTT.

The genes are TRBV19 and TRBJ2-1, with a tentative D call TRBD1 (5 bases). V dropped 10 bases and J dropped 5 bases, with 9 bases sitting between them. CDR1 is LNHDA and CDR2 is SQIVND in the germline V gene (reference sequence). CDR3 length: 11 residues. The CDR3: CAIGVNNEQFF. CDR3 DNA sequence: TGTGCCATAGGGGTCAACAATGAGCAGTTCTTC. The variable domain in full, with the rest retrieved from reference TRBV19 and TRBJ2-1, is DGGITQSPKYLFRKEGQNVTLSCEQNLNHDAMYWYRQDPGQGLRLIYYSQIVNDFQKGDIAEGYSVSREKKESFPLTVTSAQKNPTAFYLCAIGVNNEQFFGPGTRLTVL.

The V call is TRBV5-6, the J call TRBJ1-1; D gene unclear. Trimming cost V 1 base and J 5 bases, with 12 bases left between them. The length of the CDR3 is 14 residues. Germline CDR1 SGHDT, CDR2 YYEEEE. The CDR3 nucleotides are TGTGCCAGCAGCTTGTACGGGGATGGGACTGAAGCTTTCTTT. Amino acids: CASSLYGDGTEAFF.

The chain couples TRBV28 to TRBJ2-7; D tentatively fits TRBD1 or TRBD2 (5 bases each). With 2 bases removed from V and 1 base from J, the gap between germline ends came to 12 bases. The CDR3 is 15 residues long. Germline V gene lookup returns CDR1 MDHEN and CDR2 SYDVKM. CDR3: CASSLAGTASYEQYF. CDR3 in DNA: TGTGCCAGCAGTTTAGCCGGGACCGCTTCCTACGAGCAGTACTTC.

This chain connects TRBV3-1 (or the pseudogene TRBV3-2) to TRBJ1-2; perhaps TRBD1 as D (5 bases). CDR3 length: 14 residues. V lost 1 base, J lost 3 bases, and 9 bases lay in between. Germline CDR1 reads LGHDT; CDR2 reads YNNKEL (reference sequence). The CDR3 spells CASSQGARDYGYTF. CDR3 nucleotides: TGTGCCAGCAGCCAAGGGGCCAGGGACTATGGCTACACCTTC.

The rearrangement uses TRBV5-1 and TRBJ2-7; unclear D gene. CDR1 and CDR2 from the germline V gene are SGHRS and YFSETQ. V was cut by 1 base and J by 4 bases, with 3 bases left in between. CDR3 size: 11 residues. The CDR3 here is CASSLQYEQYF. CDR3 nucleotides: TGCGCCAGCAGCTTGCAATACGAGCAGTACTTC.

This chain uses TRBV19 with TRBJ2-2; maybe TRBD2 (5 bases). Trimming took 3 bases from V and 8 from J, leaving 10 bases between them. Germline lookup yields CDR1 LNHDA and CDR2 SQIVND (reference sequence). CDR3 size: 13 residues. CDR3 nucleotide sequence: TGTGCCAGTAGTATCGTGACTATAGGGGAGCTGTTTTTT. Amino acid sequence: CASSIVTIGELFF.

CDR3 sequence reads: CASSLSAGTYEQYF. The CDR3 DNA follows: TGTGCCAGCAGCTTATCCGCAGGGACCTACGAGCAGTACTTC. The gene calls are TRBV7-8 and TRBJ2-7; TRBD1 might be the D (5 bases). The ends were cut back, 2 bases at V and 2 bases at J, with 10 bases in the middle. Germline V gene sequence: CDR1 SGHVS, CDR2 FQNEAQ. This CDR3 is 14 amino acids long.

The chain combines TRBV28 with TRBJ1-2, with D perhaps TRBD1 (6 bases). The CDR3 is 15 residues long. Germline loops: CDR1 MDHEN, CDR2 SYDVKM. Deletions cut 6 bases from V and 3 bases from J, with 17 bases between. The CDR3: CASRPSRGRDYGYTF. CDR3 DNA: TGTGCCAGCAGACCATCTCGGGGGCGCGACTATGGCTACACCTTC.

The V call is TRBV19, the J call TRBJ2-7; D call uncertain. With 5 bases removed from V and 4 bases from J, the gap between germline ends came to 18 bases. Germline lookup yields CDR1 LNHDA and CDR2 SQIVND (reference sequence). The CDR3 is made up of 15 amino acids. CDR3 region: CASSPSRVGRYEQYF. In DNA form, the CDR3 reads TGTGCCAGTAGTCCTTCAAGGGTCGGTCGGTACGAGCAGTACTTC.